This entry concerns a single TCR beta chain. This clonotype was seen many times. It has no known antigen specificity. Within one base of it there is no much larger clone, and no base qualities were kept. The sample is drawn from a study of T cells in Graves' hyperthyroidism and ophthalmopathy (dated by TCRdb to about 2019). Study-wide context: Peripheral blood was collected at initial diagnosis, before any treatment. The approximately 95 discovery patients were divided at random into training and test sets in a 7:3 ratio. Thyroid tissue and blood T-cell repertoires from six Graves' hyperthyroidism patients were also compared in the study. Once sampling was done, hyperthyroidism patients were given methimazole at a starting dose of 30 mg daily, whereas ophthalmopathy patients were given high-dose intravenous methylprednisolone. Prospective prediction of ophthalmopathy was tested in an independent validation cohort of approximately 19 hyperthyroidism patients and 15 to 17 patients who later progressed to ophthalmopathy. TCR V-J signatures able to tell the groups apart were searched for in a discovery cohort of more than 90 patients, of whom about 40 had Graves' ophthalmopathy and 57 had stable Graves' hyperthyroidism. The paper describes TCR Vbeta CDR3 sequencing of roughly 130 peripheral blood samples, made up of some 42 ophthalmopathy patients, approximately 73 hyperthyroidism patients and roughly 17 progressor patients. Points the paper makes about the study in general: No statistical method was used to set the sample size in advance, and investigators knew the group allocation. In cross-validation, a model built on a 13 V-J signature told ophthalmopathy apart from stable hyperthyroidism with approximately 90% sensitivity and around 84% specificity, and in testing the same model reached 80%/75%. In validation, the model predicted progression to ophthalmopathy a median of roughly 6.5 months before onset, with approximately 70% sensitivity and roughly 79% specificity. Blood samples also contained most of the expanded thyroid clonotypes (frequency above 0.001), which suggests that blood repertoires may reflect thyroid immune responses.

Ophthalmopathy patients had moderately to severely active disease, with a Clinical Activity Score of 3 or more, a NOSPECS grade of 4 or more, and a disease duration of less than 3 months. Exclusion was applied to patients with uncontrolled infections, other autoimmune diseases, pregnancy or lactation. Clinical symptoms, serum thyroxine and TRAb, thyroid ultrasound, and orbital computed tomography formed the basis for the diagnoses. PBMCs were isolated from about 9.1 ml of fresh peripheral blood by Ficoll-Paque density gradient centrifugation. Trizol reagent was used to extract total RNA, and RNA quality was then checked on an Agilent 2100 Bioanalyzer. For CDR1 and CDR2, the germline V gene (reference sequence) lists LGHDT and YNNKEL. The CDR3, cysteine through phenylalanine, is 16 amino acids long. The DNA shown is the 48-base CDR3, in frame from base 1. V is cut by 2 bases and J by 7 bases, and the space between the germline ends is 21 bases.

The TCR beta CDR3 regions were amplified from RNA transcripts. A first-round RT-PCR of the TCR CDR3 used the HTBI primer set with the Qiagen OneStep RT-PCR kit. A second multiplex PCR round built the libraries, followed by size selection and purification. Paired-end sequencing of the libraries was performed with 100 bp reads on an Illumina HiSeq2000. The study's own analysis went as follows. SOAPnuke was used to process the raw data, removing reads that contained adapters or uncalled bases, had a mean Phred below 15, or lacked an exact match to the constant primer or identifier. COPE v1.2.5 was used to merge high-quality paired reads, and clonotypes were defined as unique nucleotide sequences. Clonotypes were aligned to IMGT TRBV, TRBD and TRBJ reference segments using MiTCR v1.1. The analysis was restricted to V-J combinations with a frequency above 0.0001, which together covered around 99% of the repertoires. A TCS score was defined as the ratio between F50 (clonal expansion) and ExV (chaos), using BLOSUM62-based TCRdist between CDR3 peptides within each V-J. Welch's t-statistics and random forest reduced approximately 520 V-J features to roughly 13, which were used in a naive Bayes classifier (R e1071). The public reads were reprocessed in TCRdb via fastp at Q25 and MiXCR, keeping in-frame beta chains. Each entry is one CDR3 protein sequence, shown with its most common DNA and genes. The V and J calls shown here were made by TCRdb, not taken from the authors' results. The sample table records about half a million distinct CDR3 sequences; around 15% of these occur just once. The leading ten clones occupy around 28% of the sample.

Recombination linked TRBV3-1 to TRBJ2-7; D gene: possibly TRBD2, on 5 matching bases. The specimen sequenced was blood. The TCR originated in a woman between 25 and 40 years old with Graves' ophthalmopathy. CDR3 protein: CASSQLSGGGRGEQYF. The bases are TGTGCCAGCAGCCAACTGTCTGGCGGAGGCCGCGGAGAGCAGTACTTC.